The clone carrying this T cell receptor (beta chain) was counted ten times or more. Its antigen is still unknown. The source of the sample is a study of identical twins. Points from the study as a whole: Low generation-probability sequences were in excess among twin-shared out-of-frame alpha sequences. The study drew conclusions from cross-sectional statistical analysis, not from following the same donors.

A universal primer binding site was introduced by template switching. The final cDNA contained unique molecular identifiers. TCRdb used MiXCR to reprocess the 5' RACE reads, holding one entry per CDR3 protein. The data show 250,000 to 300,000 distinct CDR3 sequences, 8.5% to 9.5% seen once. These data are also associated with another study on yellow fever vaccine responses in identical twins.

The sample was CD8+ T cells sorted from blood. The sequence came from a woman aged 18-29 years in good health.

The CDR3: CASSLSSATYNEQFF. CDR3 sequence (DNA): TGTGCCAGCAGCTTATCGAGCGCTACCTACAATGAGCAGTTCTTC. The chain has TRBV7-9 and TRBJ2-1; D remains ambiguous. The germline V gene encodes CDR1 SEHNR and CDR2 FQNEAQ (reference sequence). Trimming left V 2 bases short and J 2 bases short, with 10 bases between. The CDR3 is 15 residues long.